This T cell receptor beta chain was identified in a study of CXCR3-negative and CXCR3-positive naive CD8 T cells. 5' RACE that incorporated UMI labels was used to prepare the TRB cDNA libraries. Each CDR3 protein gets one entry in TCRdb, which reprocessed the 5' RACE reads and gives no DNA. The table for this sample gives 80,000 to 100,000 distinct CDR3 sequences. A note on this clonotype: The antigen is unknown.

The CDR3 length is 13 residues. The study's findings and limits: In CXCR3-positive naive cells, the TRB CDR3s were more hydrophobic than in CXCR3-negative naive cells.

V is TRBV12-3 or TRBV12-4 and J is TRBJ1-2; as DNA is missing, the TRBD1 call by TCRdb cannot be tested. The clonotype comes from a human donor in good health. Some clones in this sample may be carry-over from other donors' samples. Source material: naive CXCR3+ CD8+ T cells from blood. Subset given: CD45RO-CCR7+CD27+CD95- naive CD8+ T cells expressing CXCR3 (TNR3+). CDR3: CASSLGQNYGYTF.